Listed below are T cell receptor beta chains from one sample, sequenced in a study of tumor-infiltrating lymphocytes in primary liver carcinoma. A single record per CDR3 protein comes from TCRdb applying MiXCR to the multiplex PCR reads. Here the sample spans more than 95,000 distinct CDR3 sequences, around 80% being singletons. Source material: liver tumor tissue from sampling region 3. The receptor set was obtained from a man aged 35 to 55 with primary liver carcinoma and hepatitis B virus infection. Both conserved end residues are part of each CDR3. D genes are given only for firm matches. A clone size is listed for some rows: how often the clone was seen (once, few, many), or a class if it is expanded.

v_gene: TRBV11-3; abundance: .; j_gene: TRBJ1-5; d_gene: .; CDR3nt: TGTGCCAGCAGCTTAGATTTGGGGATGGCTCAACCCCAGCATTTT; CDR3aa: CASSLDLGMAQPQHF
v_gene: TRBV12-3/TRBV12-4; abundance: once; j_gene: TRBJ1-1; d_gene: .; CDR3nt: TGTGCCAGCAGTCCACTGACTGCGAACAATGAAGCTTTCTTT; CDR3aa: CASSPLTANNEAFF
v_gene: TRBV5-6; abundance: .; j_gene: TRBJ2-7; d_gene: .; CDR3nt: TGTGTCAGCAGCTTAAGGGGAAGCTCCTACGAGCAGTACTTC; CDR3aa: CVSSLRGSSYEQYF
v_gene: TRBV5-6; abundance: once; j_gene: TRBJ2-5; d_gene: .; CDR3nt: TGTGCCAGAAGCACTGCCCTGGGCGGCTTGGAGACTCAGTACTTC; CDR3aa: CARSTALGGLETQYF
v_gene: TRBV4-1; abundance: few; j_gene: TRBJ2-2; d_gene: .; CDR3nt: TGCGCCAACAGCCAACTTACTCTCTCCGGGGAGCTGTTCTTT; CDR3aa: CANSQLTLSGELFF
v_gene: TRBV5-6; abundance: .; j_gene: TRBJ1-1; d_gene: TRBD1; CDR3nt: TGTGCCAACAGCTTGACACAGACAGGGGCTGAAGCTTTCTTT; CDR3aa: CANSLTQTGAEAFF
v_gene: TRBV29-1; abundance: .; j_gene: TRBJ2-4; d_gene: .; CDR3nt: TGCAGCGTTACGGACAGATGGGGGAACATTCAGAACTTC; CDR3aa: CSVTDRWGNIQNF
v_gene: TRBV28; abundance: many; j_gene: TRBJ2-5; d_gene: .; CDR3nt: TGTGCCAGCAAAAAGGGGGAGGGGAGGAGAGAGACCCAGTACTTC; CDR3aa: CASKKGEGRRETQYF
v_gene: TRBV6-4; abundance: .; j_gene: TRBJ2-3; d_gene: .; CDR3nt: TGTGCCAGCAGTGAAGAGGGTGTTGCAGATACGCAGTATTTT; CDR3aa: CASSEEGVADTQYF
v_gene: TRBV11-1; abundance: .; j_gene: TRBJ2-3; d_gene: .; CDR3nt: TGTGCCAGCGGCTTTATTGGTACGGATAGGCAGTATTTT; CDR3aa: CASGFIGTDRQYF
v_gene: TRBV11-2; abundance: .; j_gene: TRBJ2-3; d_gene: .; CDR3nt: TGTGCTACCAGCTTAGTAGTTGGACGGGCGACAGATACGCAGTATTTT; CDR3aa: CATSLVVGRATDTQYF
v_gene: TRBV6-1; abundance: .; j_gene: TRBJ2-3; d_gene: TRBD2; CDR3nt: TGTGCCAGCATGGAACTAGCGGGAGTAAGCACCGATAGGCAGTATTTT; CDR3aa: CASMELAGVSTDRQYF
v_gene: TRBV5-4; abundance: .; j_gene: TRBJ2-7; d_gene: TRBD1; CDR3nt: TGTGCCAGGAGCTTGAGGGGACAGGATCTCTACGAGCAGTACTTC; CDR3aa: CARSLRGQDLYEQYF
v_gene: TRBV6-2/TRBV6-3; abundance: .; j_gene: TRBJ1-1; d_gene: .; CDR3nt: TGTGCCAGCAGTCCCGAGAGGCTTTTTACCGAAATGAACACTGAAGTTTTCTTT; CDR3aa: CASSPERLFTEMNTEVFF
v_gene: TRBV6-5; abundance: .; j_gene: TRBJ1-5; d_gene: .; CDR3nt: TGTGCCAGCAGTCGACGGGGTGGGAAAGGTCAGCACCAGCATTTT; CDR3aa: CASSRRGGKGQHQHF
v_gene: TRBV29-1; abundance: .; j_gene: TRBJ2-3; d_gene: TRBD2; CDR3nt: TGCGGCGTTGAAGGGACTAGCGGGACCAGCGCAGATACTCAGTATTTT; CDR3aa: CGVEGTSGTSADTQYF
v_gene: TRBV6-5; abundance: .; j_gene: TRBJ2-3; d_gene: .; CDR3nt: TGTGCCATCACCGGGGGAGTCGGTACGCAGTATTTT; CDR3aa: CAITGGVGTQYF
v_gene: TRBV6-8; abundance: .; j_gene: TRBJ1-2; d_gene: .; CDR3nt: TGTGCCAGCAGTTACCCGGTGAGTGCTTACAGGATGAACTATGGCTACACCTTC; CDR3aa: CASSYPVSAYRMNYGYTF
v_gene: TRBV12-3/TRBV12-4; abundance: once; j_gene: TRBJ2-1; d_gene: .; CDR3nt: TGTACCAGCAGTTTAATGGTTGTGCAGTTCTTC; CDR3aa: CTSSLMVVQFF
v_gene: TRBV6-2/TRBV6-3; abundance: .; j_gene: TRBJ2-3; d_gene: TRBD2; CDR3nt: TGTGCCAGCACTTACCTAGCGGGAGGGTCGACAGATACGCAGTATTTT; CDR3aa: CASTYLAGGSTDTQYF
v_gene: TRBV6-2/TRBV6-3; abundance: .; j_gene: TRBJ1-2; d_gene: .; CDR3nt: TGTGCCAGCAGTTACTTACCGGGCAGTCTTCTATTAGGCTACACCTTC; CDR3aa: CASSYLPGSLLLGYTF
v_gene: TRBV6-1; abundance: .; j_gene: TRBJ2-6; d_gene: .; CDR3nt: TGTGCCAGCAGTGAACAACTCAAGGCTGGGGCCAACGTCCTGACTTTC; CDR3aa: CASSEQLKAGANVLTF
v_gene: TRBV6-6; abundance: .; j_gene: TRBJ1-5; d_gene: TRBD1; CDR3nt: TGTGTCAGCGGTTACGGCGACAGGGTGAGCAATCAGCCCCAGCATTTT; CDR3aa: CVSGYGDRVSNQPQHF